Listed below are T cell receptor beta chains from one sample, sequenced in a study of T cells in Graves' hyperthyroidism and ophthalmopathy. One entry per CDR3 protein, called by TCRdb with MiXCR from the multiplex PCR reads. This table holds 450,000 to 500,000 distinct CDR3 sequences, 22% found once. Sequenced material: blood. All receptors derive from a woman between 65 and 79 years old with Graves' ophthalmopathy. CDR3s include the opening cysteine and the closing phenylalanine or tryptophan. The order of the fields is clone size, V gene, J gene, D gene, CDR3 protein, CDR3 DNA. D genes are given only for firm matches. Size tells how often a clone was seen (once, few, many) or the class of an expanded clone, and some rows leave it out.

clone_size: NA; v_call: TRBV9; j_call: TRBJ1-1; d_call: NA; cdr3_aa: CASSLGQGSRPEAFF; cdr3_nt: TGTGCCAGCAGCTTAGGGCAGGGGTCGAGGCCTGAAGCTTTCTTT
clone_size: NA; v_call: TRBV29-1; j_call: TRBJ2-1; d_call: TRBD2; cdr3_aa: CSVDGGSKEQFF; cdr3_nt: TGCAGCGTTGACGGCGGGAGTAAAGAGCAGTTCTTC
clone_size: NA; v_call: TRBV30; j_call: TRBJ1-5; d_call: NA; cdr3_aa: CAWAPDPNQPQHF; cdr3_nt: TGTGCCTGGGCCCCTGATCCGAATCAGCCCCAGCATTTT
clone_size: NA; v_call: TRBV3-1; j_call: TRBJ2-2; d_call: TRBD1; cdr3_aa: CASSPGSVLPGTVNTGELFF; cdr3_nt: TGTGCCAGCAGCCCCGGGTCCGTCCTTCCTGGGACAGTTAACACCGGGGAGCTGTTTTTT
clone_size: NA; v_call: TRBV4-1; j_call: TRBJ1-3; d_call: NA; cdr3_aa: CASSTRPPGNTIYF; cdr3_nt: TGCGCCAGCAGCACGCGGCCCCCTGGAAACACCATATATTTT
clone_size: many; v_call: TRBV2; j_call: TRBJ2-2; d_call: NA; cdr3_aa: CASRLEGRVTGELFF; cdr3_nt: TGTGCCAGCAGGCTAGAGGGGCGGGTCACCGGGGAGCTGTTTTTT
clone_size: NA; v_call: TRBV5-1; j_call: TRBJ2-5; d_call: NA; cdr3_aa: CASSRNDQETQYF; cdr3_nt: TGCGCCAGCAGCAGGAACGACCAAGAGACCCAGTACTTC
clone_size: few; v_call: TRBV7-2; j_call: TRBJ1-2; d_call: TRBD1; cdr3_aa: CASSLRTGGDYGYTF; cdr3_nt: TGTGCCAGCAGCCTCCGGACAGGGGGCGACTATGGCTACACCTTC
clone_size: many; v_call: TRBV7-8; j_call: TRBJ1-1; d_call: NA; cdr3_aa: CASSEGLITEAFF; cdr3_nt: TGTGCCAGCAGCGAGGGGTTGATCACTGAAGCTTTCTTT
clone_size: NA; v_call: TRBV6-6; j_call: TRBJ2-1; d_call: TRBD2; cdr3_aa: CASSYSGTSGGRSYNEQFF; cdr3_nt: TGTGCCAGCAGTTACTCCGGGACTAGCGGGGGGAGGTCCTACAATGAGCAGTTCTTC
clone_size: NA; v_call: TRBV5-6; j_call: TRBJ1-6; d_call: TRBD1; cdr3_aa: CASSLEGTGDNSPLHF; cdr3_nt: TGTGCCAGCAGCTTGGAAGGGACAGGCGATAATTCACCCCTCCACTTT
clone_size: NA; v_call: TRBV20-1; j_call: TRBJ2-1; d_call: TRBD2; cdr3_aa: CSARSLAGGLYNEQFF; cdr3_nt: TGCAGTGCTAGGTCTCTGGCGGGAGGGTTGTACAATGAGCAGTTCTTC
clone_size: NA; v_call: TRBV15; j_call: TRBJ2-7; d_call: TRBD2; cdr3_aa: CATSRGLAGGYEQYF; cdr3_nt: TGTGCCACCAGCAGAGGACTAGCGGGAGGCTACGAGCAGTACTTC
clone_size: NA; v_call: TRBV6-5; j_call: TRBJ1-2; d_call: NA; cdr3_aa: CASSYSTTGGGYGYTF; cdr3_nt: TGTGCCAGCAGTTACTCGACGACGGGGGGTGGTTATGGCTACACCTTC
clone_size: once; v_call: TRBV29-1; j_call: TRBJ2-7; d_call: NA; cdr3_aa: CSVETGGLYEQYF; cdr3_nt: TGCAGCGTTGAAACAGGAGGACTCTACGAGCAGTACTTC
clone_size: many; v_call: TRBV7-2; j_call: TRBJ2-3; d_call: NA; cdr3_aa: CASSLLELAYSTDTQYF; cdr3_nt: TGTGCCAGCAGCTTATTGGAGCTAGCCTATAGCACAGATACGCAGTATTTT
clone_size: NA; v_call: TRBV7-2; j_call: TRBJ2-5; d_call: TRBD2; cdr3_aa: CASSRSSGRPETQYF; cdr3_nt: TGTGCCAGCAGCAGATCTAGCGGGAGGCCAGAGACCCAGTACTTC
clone_size: NA; v_call: TRBV3-1; j_call: TRBJ2-7; d_call: NA; cdr3_aa: CASRQRAEVEQYF; cdr3_nt: TGTGCCAGCAGGCAAAGGGCAGAGGTCGAGCAGTACTTC
clone_size: few; v_call: TRBV11-2; j_call: TRBJ2-7; d_call: NA; cdr3_aa: CASSLGQGYYEQYF; cdr3_nt: TGTGCCAGCAGCTTAGGGCAGGGATACTACGAGCAGTACTTC
clone_size: few; v_call: TRBV2; j_call: TRBJ2-5; d_call: NA; cdr3_aa: CASSALGSGTQYF; cdr3_nt: TGTGCCAGCAGTGCCCTAGGGTCGGGGACCCAGTACTTC
clone_size: NA; v_call: TRBV5-1; j_call: TRBJ2-1; d_call: NA; cdr3_aa: CASSLSSGLQFF; cdr3_nt: TGCGCCAGCAGCTTGAGCTCTGGGCTCCAGTTCTTC
clone_size: few; v_call: TRBV3-1; j_call: TRBJ2-7; d_call: TRBD2; cdr3_aa: CASSQGLALYEQYF; cdr3_nt: TGTGCCAGCAGCCAAGGACTAGCCCTCTACGAGCAGTACTTC
clone_size: NA; v_call: TRBV5-1; j_call: TRBJ2-5; d_call: NA; cdr3_aa: CASSLFPGETQYF; cdr3_nt: TGCGCCAGCAGCTTGTTTCCAGGAGAGACCCAGTACTTC
clone_size: NA; v_call: TRBV9; j_call: TRBJ2-3; d_call: NA; cdr3_aa: CASSVKGRSADKQYF; cdr3_nt: TGTGCCAGCAGCGTCAAGGGGAGGAGCGCAGATAAGCAGTATTTT
clone_size: NA; v_call: TRBV5-1; j_call: TRBJ2-3; d_call: TRBD2; cdr3_aa: CASSQGGLADTQYF; cdr3_nt: TGCGCCAGCAGCCAAGGGGGACTAGCAGATACGCAGTATTTT
clone_size: many; v_call: TRBV12-3/TRBV12-4; j_call: TRBJ2-1; d_call: NA; cdr3_aa: CASSETEMYYNEQFF; cdr3_nt: TGTGCCAGCAGCGAGACAGAAATGTACTACAATGAGCAGTTCTTC
clone_size: NA; v_call: TRBV19; j_call: TRBJ1-2; d_call: NA; cdr3_aa: CASSPTIIGTEGYTF; cdr3_nt: TGTGCCAGTAGCCCAACGATAATCGGAACGGAAGGCTACACCTTC
clone_size: few; v_call: TRBV5-1; j_call: TRBJ2-6; d_call: TRBD2; cdr3_aa: CASMRTSGFPSGANVLTF; cdr3_nt: TGCGCCAGCATGAGGACTAGCGGGTTTCCCTCTGGGGCCAACGTCCTGACTTTC
clone_size: NA; v_call: TRBV4-3; j_call: TRBJ2-2; d_call: NA; cdr3_aa: CASSQSLIGGSNTGELFF; cdr3_nt: TGCGCCAGCAGCCAGAGTTTAATTGGCGGTTCGAACACCGGGGAGCTGTTTTTT
clone_size: many; v_call: TRBV7-2; j_call: TRBJ1-2; d_call: TRBD1; cdr3_aa: CASSLAPGTGGYTF; cdr3_nt: TGTGCCAGCAGCTTAGCCCCAGGGACAGGTGGCTACACCTTC